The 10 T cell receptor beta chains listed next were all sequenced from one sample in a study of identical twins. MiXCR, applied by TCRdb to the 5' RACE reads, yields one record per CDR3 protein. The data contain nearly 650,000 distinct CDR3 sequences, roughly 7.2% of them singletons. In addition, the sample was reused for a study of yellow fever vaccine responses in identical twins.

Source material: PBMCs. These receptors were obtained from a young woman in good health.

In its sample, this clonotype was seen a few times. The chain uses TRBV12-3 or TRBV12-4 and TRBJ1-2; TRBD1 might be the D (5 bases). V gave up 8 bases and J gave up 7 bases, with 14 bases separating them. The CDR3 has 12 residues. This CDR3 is CASRNRMGGYTF. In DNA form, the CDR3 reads TGTGCCAGCCGAAACAGGATGGGTGGCTACACCTTC.

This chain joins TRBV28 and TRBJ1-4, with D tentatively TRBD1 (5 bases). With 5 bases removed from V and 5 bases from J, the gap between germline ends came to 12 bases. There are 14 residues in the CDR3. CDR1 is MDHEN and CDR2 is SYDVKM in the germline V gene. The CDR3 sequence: CASSHRDGNEKLFF. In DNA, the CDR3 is TGTGCCAGCAGTCACCGGGACGGAAATGAAAAACTGTTTTTT.

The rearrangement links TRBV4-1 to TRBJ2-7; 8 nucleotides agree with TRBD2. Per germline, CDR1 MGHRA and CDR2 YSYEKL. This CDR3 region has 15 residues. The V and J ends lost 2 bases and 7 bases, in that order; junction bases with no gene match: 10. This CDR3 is CASSQRERELDEQYF. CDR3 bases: TGCGCCAGCAGCCAACGCGAGCGGGAGCTGGATGAGCAGTACTTC.

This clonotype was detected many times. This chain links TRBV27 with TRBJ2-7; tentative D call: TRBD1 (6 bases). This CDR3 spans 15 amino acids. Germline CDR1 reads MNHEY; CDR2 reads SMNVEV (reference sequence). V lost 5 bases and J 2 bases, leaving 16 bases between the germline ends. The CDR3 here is CASSPVQGNPYEQYF. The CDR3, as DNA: TGTGCCAGCAGTCCTGTTCAGGGGAATCCCTACGAGCAGTACTTC.

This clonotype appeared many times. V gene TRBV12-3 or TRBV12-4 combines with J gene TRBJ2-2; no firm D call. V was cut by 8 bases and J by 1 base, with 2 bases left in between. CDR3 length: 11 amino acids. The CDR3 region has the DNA TGTGCCAGCCAGAACACCGGGGAGCTGTTTTTT. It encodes CASQNTGELFF.

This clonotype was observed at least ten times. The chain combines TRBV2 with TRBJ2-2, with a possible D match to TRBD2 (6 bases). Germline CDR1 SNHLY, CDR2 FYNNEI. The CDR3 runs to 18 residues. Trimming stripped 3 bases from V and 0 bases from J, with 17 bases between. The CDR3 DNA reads TGTGCCAGCAGTGATCAGGGACTTAGAAACGCGAACACCGGGGAGCTGTTTTTT. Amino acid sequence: CASSDQGLRNANTGELFF.

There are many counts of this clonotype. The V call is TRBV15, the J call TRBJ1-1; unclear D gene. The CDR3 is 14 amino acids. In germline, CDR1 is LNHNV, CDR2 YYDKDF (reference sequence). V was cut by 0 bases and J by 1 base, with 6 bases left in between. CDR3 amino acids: CATSRDVGNTEAFF. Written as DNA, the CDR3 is TGTGCCACCAGCAGAGATGTGGGGAACACTGAAGCTTTCTTT.

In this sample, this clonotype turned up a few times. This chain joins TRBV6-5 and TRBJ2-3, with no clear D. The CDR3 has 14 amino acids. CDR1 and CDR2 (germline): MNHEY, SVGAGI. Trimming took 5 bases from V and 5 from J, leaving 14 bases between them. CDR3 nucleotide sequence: TGTGCCAGCAGTCGACTCGCGGAAGTAGATACGCAGTATTTT. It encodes CASSRLAEVDTQYF.

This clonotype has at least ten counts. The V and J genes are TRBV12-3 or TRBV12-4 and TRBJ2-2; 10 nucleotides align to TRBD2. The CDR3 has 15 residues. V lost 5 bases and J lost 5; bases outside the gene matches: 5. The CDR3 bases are TGTGCCAGCAGTCAGCGGGGGGGGAGTACCGGGGAGCTGTTTTTT. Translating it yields CASSQRGGSTGELFF.

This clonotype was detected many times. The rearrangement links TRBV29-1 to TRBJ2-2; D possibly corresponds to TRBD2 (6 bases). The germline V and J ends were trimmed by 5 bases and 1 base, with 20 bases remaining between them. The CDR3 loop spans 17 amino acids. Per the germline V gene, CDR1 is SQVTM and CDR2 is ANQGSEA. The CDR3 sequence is CSVRGPRGGMNTGELFF. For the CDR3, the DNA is TGCAGCGTTCGTGGCCCAAGAGGCGGGATGAACACCGGGGAGCTGTTTTTT.